This TCR beta chain emerged from a study of a mutant IDH1 vaccine in newly diagnosed glioma. Time point denoted: week 11, during vaccination. What each vaccine dose contained was 300 ug of mutant IDH1 20-mer peptide, accompanied by topical imiquimod. As for this clone: The antigen is not known.

The method was immunoSEQ multiplex PCR; TCRdb's version includes in-frame clones alone and lacks a portion of them. This sample has under 65,000 clones, with 80% found just once. This material consisted of PBMCs, taken from a glioma patient whose treatment included an IDH1 peptide vaccine. The TCR originated in a man in his forties or fifties with glioma.

The CDR3 DNA reads TGCGCCAGCAGCGACGGGAGTGGGGGGACCCAGTACTTC. Translation: CASSDGSGGTQYF. V and J are TRBV5-1 and TRBJ2-5; a possible D gene is TRBD2 (6 bases). The germline V gene encodes CDR1 SGHRS and CDR2 YFSETQ. The germline V and J ends were trimmed by 4 bases and 7 bases, with 14 bases remaining between them. The CDR3 is 13 residues long. The whole variable domain, filled in from reference TRBV5-1 and TRBJ2-5, reads KAGVTQTPRYLIKTRGQQVTLSCSPISGHRSVSWYQQTPGQGLQFLFEYFSETQRNKGNFPGRFSGRQFSNSRSEMNVSTLELGDSALYLCASSDGSGGTQYFGPGTRLLVL.